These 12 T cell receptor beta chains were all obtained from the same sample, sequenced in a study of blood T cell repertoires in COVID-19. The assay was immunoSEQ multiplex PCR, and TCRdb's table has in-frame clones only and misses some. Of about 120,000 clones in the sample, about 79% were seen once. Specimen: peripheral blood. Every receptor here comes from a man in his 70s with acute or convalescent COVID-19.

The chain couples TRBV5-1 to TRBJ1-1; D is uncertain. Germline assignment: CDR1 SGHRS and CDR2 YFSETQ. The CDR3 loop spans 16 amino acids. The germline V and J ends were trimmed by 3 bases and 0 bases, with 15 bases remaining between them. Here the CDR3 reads CASSSTPGFMNTEAFF. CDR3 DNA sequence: TGCGCCAGCAGCTCGACACCGGGATTCATGAACACTGAAGCTTTCTTT.

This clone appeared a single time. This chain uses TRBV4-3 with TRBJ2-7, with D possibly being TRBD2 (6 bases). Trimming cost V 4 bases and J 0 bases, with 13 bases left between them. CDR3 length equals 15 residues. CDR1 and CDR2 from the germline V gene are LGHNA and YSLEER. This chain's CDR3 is CASSRGDGASYEQYF. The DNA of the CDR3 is TGCGCCAGCAGCCGGGGGGACGGGGCCTCCTACGAGCAGTACTTC.

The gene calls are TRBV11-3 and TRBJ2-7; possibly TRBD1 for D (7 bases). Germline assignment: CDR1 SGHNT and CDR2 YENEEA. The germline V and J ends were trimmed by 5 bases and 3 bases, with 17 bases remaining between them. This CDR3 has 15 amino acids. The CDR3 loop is CASSQGGIEFYEQYF. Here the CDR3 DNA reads TGTGCCAGCAGCCAGGGGGGCATCGAGTTCTACGAGCAGTACTTC. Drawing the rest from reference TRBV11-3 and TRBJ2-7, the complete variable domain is EAGVVQSPRYKIIEKKQPVAFWCNPISGHNTLYWYLQNLGQGPELLIRYENEEAVDDSQLPKDRFSAERLKGVDSTLKIQPAELGDSAVYLCASSQGGIEFYEQYFGPGTRLTVT.

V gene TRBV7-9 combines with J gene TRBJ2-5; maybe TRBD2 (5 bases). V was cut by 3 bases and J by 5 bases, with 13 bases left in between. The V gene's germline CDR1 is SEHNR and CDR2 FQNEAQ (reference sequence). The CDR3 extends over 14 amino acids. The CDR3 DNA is TGTGCCAGCAGCTTCACGAGGGAAGAGGAGACCCAGTACTTC. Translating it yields CASSFTREEETQYF.

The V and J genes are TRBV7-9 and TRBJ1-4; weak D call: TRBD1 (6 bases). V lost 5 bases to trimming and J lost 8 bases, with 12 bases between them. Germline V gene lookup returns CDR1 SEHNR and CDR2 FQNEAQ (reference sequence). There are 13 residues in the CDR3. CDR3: CASSRGHREKLFF. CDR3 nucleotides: TGTGCCAGCAGCCGGGGACACCGAGAAAAACTGTTTTTT.

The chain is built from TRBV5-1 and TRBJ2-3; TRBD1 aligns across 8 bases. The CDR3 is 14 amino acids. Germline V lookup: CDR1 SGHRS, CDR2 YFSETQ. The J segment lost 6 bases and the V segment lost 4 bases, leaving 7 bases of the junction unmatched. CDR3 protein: CASSLGQAGDTQYF. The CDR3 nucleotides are TGCGCCAGCAGCCTGGGACAGGCAGGGGATACGCAGTATTTT.

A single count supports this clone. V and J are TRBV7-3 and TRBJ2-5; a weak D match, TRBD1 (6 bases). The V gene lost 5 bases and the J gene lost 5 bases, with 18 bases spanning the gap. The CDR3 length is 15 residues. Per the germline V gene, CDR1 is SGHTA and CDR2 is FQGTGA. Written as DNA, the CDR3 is TGTGCCAGCAGCCCCGGGACCTTAGGGGGTGAGACCCAGTACTTC. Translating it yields CASSPGTLGGETQYF.

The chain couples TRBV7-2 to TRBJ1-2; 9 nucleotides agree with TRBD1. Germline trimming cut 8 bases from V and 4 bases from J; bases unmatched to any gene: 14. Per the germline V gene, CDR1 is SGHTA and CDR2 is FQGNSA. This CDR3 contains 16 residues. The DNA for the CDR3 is TGTGCCAGCGCCCGGGACAGGGTAGGCATTACCTATGGCTACACCTTC. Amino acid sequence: CASARDRVGITYGYTF.

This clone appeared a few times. The CDR3: CASSLHQANSPLHF. CDR3 sequence (DNA): TGTGCCAGCAGCTTACATCAGGCTAATTCACCCCTCCACTTT. V is TRBV7-9 and J is TRBJ1-6, with no clear D. This CDR3 is built from 14 residues. V was pared by 2 bases and J by 6 bases, with 8 bases between. Germline lookup yields CDR1 SEHNR and CDR2 FQNEAQ (reference sequence).

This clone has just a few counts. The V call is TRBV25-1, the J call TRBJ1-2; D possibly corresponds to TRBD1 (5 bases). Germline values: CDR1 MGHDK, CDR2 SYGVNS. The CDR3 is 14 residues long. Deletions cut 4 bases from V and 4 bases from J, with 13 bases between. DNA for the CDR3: TGTGCCAGCAGTGCTCCGGGACTGCTCTATGGCTACACCTTC. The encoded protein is CASSAPGLLYGYTF.

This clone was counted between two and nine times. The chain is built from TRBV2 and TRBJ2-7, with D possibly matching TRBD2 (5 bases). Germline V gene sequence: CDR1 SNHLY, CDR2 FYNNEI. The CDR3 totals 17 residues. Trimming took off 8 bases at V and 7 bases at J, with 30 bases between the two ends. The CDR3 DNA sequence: TGTGCCAGCCCAGCCCCTCCCGCGGGTCCCCTTTTACGTGAGCAGTACTTC. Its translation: CASPAPPAGPLLREQYF.

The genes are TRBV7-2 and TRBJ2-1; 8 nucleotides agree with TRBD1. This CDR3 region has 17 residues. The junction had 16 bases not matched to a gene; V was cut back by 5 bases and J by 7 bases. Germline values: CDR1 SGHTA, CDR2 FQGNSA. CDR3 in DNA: TGTGCCAGCAGCACCAGGGGGACAGGAAGCTGGGGTAATGAGCAGTTCTTC. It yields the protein CASSTRGTGSWGNEQFF.